The next 18 T cell receptor beta chains were all read from a single sample in a study of cytomegalovirus exposure and HLA in healthy donors. Amplification used 60 Vbeta primers and 13 Jbeta primers. Produced via immunoSEQ multiplex PCR; TCRdb's table is partial and in-frame only. The sample lists under 130,000 clones; about an eighth were seen once. Sequenced sample: PBMCs. These receptors were obtained from a middle-aged man in good health and CMV-seropositive.

The chain couples TRBV6-6 to TRBJ2-2; 8 nucleotides agree with TRBD2. V lost 6 bases to trimming and J lost 5 bases; unmatched junction nucleotides: 5. The germline CDR1 and CDR2 sequences are MNHNY and SVGAGI (reference sequence). This CDR3 has 14 amino acids. The CDR3 loop is CASSQIAGTGELFF. The CDR3 region has the DNA TGTGCCAGCAGCCAGATAGCGGGGACCGGGGAGCTGTTTTTT.

The chain recombines TRBV6-5 with TRBJ2-5, with 14 bases fitting TRBD2. Trimming at V came to 0 bases and at J to 3 bases, leaving 0 bases not matched to a gene. CDR1 and CDR2 from the germline V gene are MNHEY and SVGAGI. This CDR3 spans 16 amino acids. The CDR3 region has the DNA TGTGCCAGCAGTTACTCGGGACTAGCGGGAGAAGAGACCCAGTACTTC. Protein: CASSYSGLAGEETQYF.

This clone was recorded a few times. This sequence joins TRBV25-1 and TRBJ1-1; no definite D call. Trimming removed 6 bases at V and 0 bases at J, with 2 bases between. CDR3 size: 11 residues. Germline loops: CDR1 MGHDK, CDR2 SYGVNS. The CDR3 here is CASSLNTEAFF. The CDR3 DNA follows: TGTGCCAGCAGCTTGAACACTGAAGCTTTCTTT. The entire variable domain, with the rest obtained from reference TRBV25-1 and TRBJ1-1, is as follows: EADIYQTPRYLVIGTGKKITLECSQTMGHDKMYWYQQDPGMELHLIHYSYGVNSTEKGDLSSESTVSRIRTEHFPLTLESARPSHTSQYLCASSLNTEAFFGQGTRLTVV.

The chain is built from TRBV6-5 and TRBJ2-7; 8 nucleotides match TRBD2. The CDR3 spans 14 residues. The trim removed 6 bases at V and 3 bases at J, leaving 7 bases unmatched. From germline, CDR1 is MNHEY and CDR2 SVGAGI. CDR3 amino acids: CASRGTSSLYEQYF. The CDR3 DNA reads TGTGCCAGCAGAGGGACTAGTTCTCTCTACGAGCAGTACTTC.

The chain employs TRBV30 and TRBJ2-1; D is undetermined. The CDR3 is 13 amino acids. Germline lookup yields CDR1 GTSNPN and CDR2 SVGIG (reference sequence). Trimming left V 0 bases short and J 9 bases short, with 12 bases between. CDR3 amino acids: CAWSVSGGAEQFF. For the CDR3, the DNA is TGTGCCTGGAGTGTATCTGGCGGTGCTGAGCAGTTCTTC.

This rearrangement joins TRBV4-3 to TRBJ2-2, with D possibly matching TRBD2 (7 bases). The ends were cut back, 0 bases at V and 8 bases at J, with 28 bases in the middle. Germline V gene sequence: CDR1 LGHNA, CDR2 YSLEER. This CDR3 is built from 20 residues. The CDR3 nucleotides read TGCGCCAGCAGCCAAGATCCGGATAGATACAGGGAGGGGATCAGGGGGGAGCTGTTTTTT. Its translation is CASSQDPDRYREGIRGELFF.

The CDR3 loop reads CSVADRGKTQYF. CDR3 bases: TGCAGCGTTGCGGACAGGGGAAAGACCCAGTACTTC. The chain couples TRBV29-1 to TRBJ2-5; 9 bases are a match to TRBD1. CDR3 length: 12 residues. The germline gives CDR1 SQVTM, CDR2 ANQGSEA. With V trimmed by 4 bases and J by 6 bases, 3 bases remained unmatched.

CDR3 loop: CASSRGGNQPQHF. CDR3 sequence (DNA): TGTGCCAGCAGTAGAGGTGGCAATCAGCCCCAGCATTTT. V gene TRBV2 combines with J gene TRBJ1-5; D is undetermined. The CDR3 consists of 13 residues. The germline V gene encodes CDR1 SNHLY and CDR2 FYNNEI. Trimming pared 5 bases from V and 2 bases from J, leaving 7 bases between.

The CDR3 is CAWTGGSGGAFF. The CDR3 DNA is TGTGCCTGGACAGGGGGCTCGGGGGGAGCTTTCTTT. The chain employs TRBV30 and TRBJ1-1, with 8 bases aligning to TRBD1. Looked up from germline, CDR1 is GTSNPN and CDR2 is SVGIG (reference sequence). The ends lost 4 bases at V and 10 bases at J; junction bases unmatched: 8. This CDR3 is built from 12 residues.

The chain links TRBV29-1 to TRBJ2-3, with D unresolved. This CDR3 contains 13 residues. V lost 2 bases and J lost 0, with 6 bases in between. Germline V lookup: CDR1 SQVTM, CDR2 ANQGSEA. The CDR3 DNA follows: TGCAGCGTTGAACCGTTGAGCACAGATACGCAGTATTTT. It yields the protein CSVEPLSTDTQYF.

A few counts support this clone. The rearrangement joins TRBV30 to TRBJ2-5; 10 bases are a match to TRBD1. CDR1 is GTSNPN and CDR2 is SVGIG in the germline V gene (reference sequence). The CDR3 runs to 14 residues. The trim removed 3 bases at V and 4 bases at J, leaving 5 bases unmatched. This CDR3 is CAWSTWTGGETQYF. The CDR3 DNA is TGTGCCTGGAGCACCTGGACAGGGGGAGAGACCCAGTACTTC.

The chain joins TRBV28 to TRBJ2-7, with 16 bases identical to TRBD2. From germline, CDR1 is MDHEN and CDR2 SYDVKM. This CDR3 comprises 17 residues. V dropped 3 bases and J dropped 1; count of bases not matched to a gene: 3. The CDR3 sequence: CASSLGTSGRVSYEQYF. DNA for the CDR3: TGTGCCAGCAGTTTGGGGACTAGCGGGAGGGTTTCCTACGAGCAGTACTTC.

The rearrangement joins TRBV7-3 to TRBJ1-2; perhaps TRBD1 as D (6 bases). Germline V gives CDR1 SGHTA, CDR2 FQGTGA. The length of the CDR3 is 14 residues. Trimming removed 1 base at V and 7 bases at J, with 13 bases between. The CDR3 sequence is CASSLIWGLGGYTF. The CDR3 coding sequence is TGTGCCAGCAGCTTAATTTGGGGGCTTGGTGGCTACACCTTC.

This clone has more than one count but fewer than ten. V gene TRBV7-9 combines with J gene TRBJ2-1, with D unresolved. Germline values: CDR1 SEHNR, CDR2 FQNEAQ (reference sequence). The CDR3 is made up of 15 amino acids. Trimming removed 1 base at V and 0 bases at J, with 7 bases between. The CDR3 sequence is CASSLVVSSYNEQFF. In DNA form, the CDR3 reads TGTGCCAGCAGCTTAGTAGTGAGCTCCTACAATGAGCAGTTCTTC.

The rearrangement joins TRBV2 to TRBJ1-2; TRBD1 might be the D (5 bases). Germline CDR1 and CDR2: SNHLY and FYNNEI. Trimming removed 3 bases at V and 7 bases at J, with 6 bases between. The CDR3 is made up of 11 amino acids. The CDR3 nucleotides are TGTGCCAGCAGTGACGGGGGTGGCTACACCTTC. Translation gives CASSDGGGYTF.

This sequence joins TRBV28 and TRBJ1-2; TRBD1 is a possible D gene (5 bases). CDR1 is MDHEN, CDR2 SYDVKM, per germline. V was shortened by 5 bases and J by 2 bases, with 9 bases between the two germline ends. This CDR3 region has 13 residues. DNA of the CDR3: TGTGCCAGCAGTCTGGACACGAACTATGGCTACACCTTC. This codes for CASSLDTNYGYTF.

This clone has a handful of counts. CDR3 amino acids: CASSTSGRAFHEQYF. Written as DNA, the CDR3 is TGTGCCAGCAGCACGAGCGGGAGGGCTTTTCACGAGCAGTACTTC. The chain employs TRBV9 and TRBJ2-7; TRBD2 agrees at 10 bases. The V gene end was trimmed by 4 bases and the J gene end by 5 bases; junction bases not matched to a gene: 9. The CDR3 sequence is 15 residues long. Germline lookup yields CDR1 SGDLS and CDR2 YYNGEE. The full variable domain, rest sourced from reference TRBV9 and TRBJ2-7, is DSGVTQTPKHLITATGQRVTLRCSPRSGDLSVYWYQQSLDQGLQFLIQYYNGEERAKGNILERFSAQQFPDLHSELNLSSLELGDSALYFCASSTSGRAFHEQYFGPGTRLTVT.

The genes are TRBV6-5 and TRBJ1-5; the match to TRBD1 covers 9 bases. CDR3 length: 15 residues. V lost 1 base to trimming and J lost 12 bases; unmatched junction nucleotides: 10. Germline CDR1 and CDR2: MNHEY and SVGAGI. CDR3 protein: CASSYWDREGHHQHF. DNA of the CDR3: TGTGCCAGCAGTTACTGGGACAGGGAAGGTCACCACCAGCATTTT.